Below are 4 T cell receptor beta chains sequenced from a single sample in a study of human T cells and chemical hapten exposure. One entry per CDR3 protein results from TCRdb running MiXCR on the 5' RACE reads. The profile shows more than 75,000 distinct CDR3 sequences, about a sixth of them singletons. Whole blood that had not been fractionated was the source of extracted total RNA. The receptors derive from a female donor in good health.

As DNA, the CDR3 is TGTGCCAGCAGCTTAGAAGGTCCAAGACCCCAGCATTTT. Its translation is CASSLEGPRPQHF. This chain connects TRBV7-2 to TRBJ1-5; D is ambiguous. The length of the CDR3 is 13 residues. Trimming cost V 1 base and J 10 bases, with 11 bases left between them. Looked up from germline, CDR1 is SGHTA and CDR2 is FQGNSA.

This clonotype was found a few times. This rearrangement joins TRBV11-2 to TRBJ2-7; 7 positions match TRBD1. CDR1 SGHAT and CDR2 FQNNGV come from the germline V gene. The CDR3 is 15 residues long. Trimming at V came to 5 bases and at J to 5 bases, leaving 12 bases not matched to a gene. The CDR3 DNA reads as TGTGCCAGCAGCGCACCGACAGGGCTGAGCAACGAGCAGTACTTC. Translating gives CASSAPTGLSNEQYF.

This clonotype turned up a few times. The gene calls are TRBV5-1 and TRBJ2-1; 11 bases are a match to TRBD2. Germline V gene data show CDR1 as SGHRS and CDR2 as YFSETQ. This CDR3 is 15 amino acids long. Trimming at V came to 1 base and at J to 7 bases, leaving 4 bases not matched to a gene. In DNA, the CDR3 is TGCGCCAGCAGCTTGACTAGCGGGGGCGGAAATGAGCAGTTCTTC. This codes for CASSLTSGGGNEQFF.

CDR3 DNA sequence: TGTGCCAGCAGCCCCGAGTTTTTATACGAGCAGTACTTC. Amino acid sequence: CASSPEFLYEQYF. This sequence joins TRBV5-5 and TRBJ2-7, with D unclear. CDR1 and CDR2 from the germline V gene are SGHKS and YYEKEE (reference sequence). V was clipped by 4 bases and J by 4 bases, with 12 bases between them. The CDR3 length is 13 residues.